This passage covers 14 T cell receptor beta chains from one sample sequenced in a study of T cell changes during pregnancy in multiple sclerosis. Libraries were prepared by immunoSEQ multiplex PCR; TCRdb keeps only in-frame clonotypes and omits some of them. The table has about 57,000 clones, 90% to 95% seen once; the top ten hold 0.35% to 0.4%. The starting material was CD4+ T cells from peripheral blood mononuclear cells, obtained before pregnancy. The receptors shown here come from a female donor with multiple sclerosis, enrolled in a pregnancy study.

CDR3 bases: TGTGCCAGTAGTACCCCGGGACAGGGGGAGCATGAGCAGTTCTTC. Protein sequence: CASSTPGQGEHEQFF. The V and J genes are TRBV19 and TRBJ2-1; 11 bases are a match to TRBD1. Germline V CDR1 and CDR2: LNHDA, SQIVND (reference sequence). The CDR3 runs to 15 residues. With 4 bases clipped from V and 8 bases from J, the junction kept 7 bases outside the gene matches. The full variable domain, in which reference TRBV19 and TRBJ2-1 provide the parts outside the CDR3, is DGGITQSPKYLFRKEGQNVTLSCEQNLNHDAMYWYRQDPGQGLRLIYYSQIVNDFQKGDIAEGYSVSREKKESFPLTVTSAQKNPTAFYLCASSTPGQGEHEQFFGPGTRLTVL.

About this clone itself: Other nucleotide sequences from this sample produce the same CDR3. The genes are TRBV2 and TRBJ2-7; TRBD2 matches 8 bases. With 3 bases clipped from V and 2 bases from J, the junction kept 0 bases outside the gene matches. The length of the CDR3 is 13 residues. From germline, CDR1 is SNHLY and CDR2 FYNNEI. The CDR3 sequence: CASSEREAYEQYF. The DNA for the CDR3 is TGTGCCAGCAGTGAGCGGGAGGCCTACGAGCAGTACTTC.

The J gene is TRBJ2-7, the V gene TRBV10-2; the D gene is possibly TRBD2 (6 bases). V was pared by 2 bases and J by 3 bases, with 17 bases between. Germline V gene lookup returns CDR1 WSHSY and CDR2 SAAADI. The CDR3 length is 16 residues. CDR3 DNA: TGCGCCAGCAGTGAGGGGGTCGGGGGAGGTGTCTACGAGCAGTACTTC. This translates into CASSEGVGGGVYEQYF.

The chain uses TRBV2 and TRBJ2-7, with TRBD2 matching over 13 bases. Germline CDR1 reads SNHLY; CDR2 reads FYNNEI. The junction had 5 bases not matched to a gene; V was cut back by 6 bases and J by 3 bases. This CDR3 has 15 residues. The CDR3 loop is CASREGLAGFYEQYF. For the CDR3, the DNA is TGTGCCAGCAGGGAGGGACTAGCGGGATTCTACGAGCAGTACTTC. The full variable domain, rest sourced from reference TRBV2 and TRBJ2-7, is EPEVTQTPSHQVTQMGQEVILRCVPISNHLYFYWYRQILGQKVEFLVSFYNNEISEKSEIFDDQFSVERPDGSNFTLKIRSTKLEDSAMYFCASREGLAGFYEQYFGPGTRLTVT.

V usage is TRBV5-1 and J usage is TRBJ1-3; D is uncertain. Germline assignment: CDR1 SGHRS and CDR2 YFSETQ. The CDR3 spans 15 residues. Trimming cost V 0 bases and J 0 bases, with 7 bases left between them. CDR3 loop: CASSLDGVSGNTIYF. The DNA of the CDR3 is TGCGCCAGCAGCTTGGATGGAGTCTCTGGAAACACCATATATTTT.

This chain connects TRBV18 to TRBJ2-7, with 7 bases identical to TRBD2. This CDR3 contains 13 residues. V lost 3 bases to trimming and J lost 7 bases; unmatched junction nucleotides: 6. Germline V gene data show CDR1 as KGHSH and CDR2 as LQKENI. CDR3: CASSPGLVEEQYF. CDR3 nucleotides: TGTGCCAGCTCACCCGGACTAGTGGAGGAGCAGTACTTC.

This clone occurred once. V and J are TRBV4-2 and TRBJ2-1; TRBD2 matches 7 bases. The CDR3 contains 13 residues. Germline CDR1 LGHNA, CDR2 YNFKEQ. V trimming: 1 base; J trimming: 10 bases; junction bases outside the gene matches: 4. The CDR3 protein is CASSQAGGREQFF. The CDR3 DNA sequence: TGTGCCAGCAGCCAAGCGGGAGGTCGCGAGCAGTTCTTC.

The chain employs TRBV28 and TRBJ2-1; 11 bases map to TRBD2. Unmatched junction bases numbered 7, after V lost 6 bases and J lost 6 bases. Germline V gene lookup returns CDR1 MDHEN and CDR2 SYDVKM. This CDR3 has 15 amino acids. The CDR3 sequence: CASRTLAGASNEQFF. Here the CDR3 DNA reads TGTGCCAGCAGGACACTAGCGGGGGCCTCCAATGAGCAGTTCTTC.

V gene TRBV30 combines with J gene TRBJ2-1; D possibly corresponds to TRBD2 (6 bases). CDR1 and CDR2 (germline): GTSNPN, SVGIG (reference sequence). Trimming took off 0 bases at V and 6 bases at J, with 12 bases between the two ends. The CDR3 consists of 14 residues. The CDR3 DNA reads as TGTGCCTGGAGTGTATCTGCTAGCGCCAATGAGCAGTTCTTC. Translated, it gives CAWSVSASANEQFF.

This chain joins TRBV15 and TRBJ2-7, with TRBD2 identical over 10 bases. The CDR3 length is 17 residues. Germline CDR1 and CDR2: LNHNV and YYDKDF (reference sequence). The trim removed 3 bases at V and 2 bases at J, leaving 10 bases unmatched. In DNA, the CDR3 is TGTGCCACCAGCAGGGAAGGAGGACTAGCGGCCACCTACGAGCAGTACTTC. Encoded protein: CATSREGGLAATYEQYF.

This chain links TRBV6-1 with TRBJ2-7, with 7 bases identical to TRBD1. The V and J ends lost 10 bases and 3 bases, in that order; junction bases with no gene match: 9. The CDR3 has 13 amino acids. The germline gives CDR1 MNHNS, CDR2 SASEGT. In nucleotides, the CDR3 is TGTGCCACCGAGGGGACAGCCCTCTACGAGCAGTACTTC. Residues: CATEGTALYEQYF.

V and J are TRBV2 and TRBJ2-7, with D possibly being TRBD2 (6 bases). Germline V lookup: CDR1 SNHLY, CDR2 FYNNEI. Deletions cut 8 bases from V and 3 bases from J, with 20 bases between. The CDR3 runs to 15 residues. The DNA of the CDR3 is TGTGCCAGCGGGGGATCTGGGGGGAAAAGCTACGAGCAGTACTTC. Translated: CASGGSGGKSYEQYF. Together with reference TRBV2 and TRBJ2-7, the CDR3 gives the full variable domain: EPEVTQTPSHQVTQMGQEVILRCVPISNHLYFYWYRQILGQKVEFLVSFYNNEISEKSEIFDDQFSVERPDGSNFTLKIRSTKLEDSAMYFCASGGSGGKSYEQYFGPGTRLTVT.

A single count supports this clone. The V gene is TRBV14, the J gene TRBJ2-1; D is uncertain. The CDR3 contains 12 residues. Germline values: CDR1 SGHDN, CDR2 FVKESK. Trimming removed 1 base at V and 10 bases at J, with 8 bases between. The CDR3 here is CASSQVREEQFF. Written as DNA, the CDR3 is TGTGCCAGCAGCCAAGTGCGAGAAGAGCAGTTCTTC. The full variable domain, with the rest looked up from reference TRBV14 and TRBJ2-1, is EAGVTQFPSHSVIEKGQTVTLRCDPISGHDNLYWYRRVMGKEIKFLLHFVKESKQDESGMPNNRFLAERTGGTYSTLKVQPAELEDSGVYFCASSQVREEQFFGPGTRLTVL.

V is TRBV6-6 and J is TRBJ2-7; 7 bases agree with TRBD2. The junction had 12 bases not matched to a gene; V was cut back by 5 bases and J by 5 bases. The germline V gene has CDR1 MNHNY and CDR2 SVGAGI (reference sequence). The CDR3 is made up of 15 amino acids. This CDR3 is CASSVPRRGNHEQYF. The CDR3 nucleotides read TGTGCCAGCAGTGTACCCCGGCGGGGGAACCACGAGCAGTACTTC.